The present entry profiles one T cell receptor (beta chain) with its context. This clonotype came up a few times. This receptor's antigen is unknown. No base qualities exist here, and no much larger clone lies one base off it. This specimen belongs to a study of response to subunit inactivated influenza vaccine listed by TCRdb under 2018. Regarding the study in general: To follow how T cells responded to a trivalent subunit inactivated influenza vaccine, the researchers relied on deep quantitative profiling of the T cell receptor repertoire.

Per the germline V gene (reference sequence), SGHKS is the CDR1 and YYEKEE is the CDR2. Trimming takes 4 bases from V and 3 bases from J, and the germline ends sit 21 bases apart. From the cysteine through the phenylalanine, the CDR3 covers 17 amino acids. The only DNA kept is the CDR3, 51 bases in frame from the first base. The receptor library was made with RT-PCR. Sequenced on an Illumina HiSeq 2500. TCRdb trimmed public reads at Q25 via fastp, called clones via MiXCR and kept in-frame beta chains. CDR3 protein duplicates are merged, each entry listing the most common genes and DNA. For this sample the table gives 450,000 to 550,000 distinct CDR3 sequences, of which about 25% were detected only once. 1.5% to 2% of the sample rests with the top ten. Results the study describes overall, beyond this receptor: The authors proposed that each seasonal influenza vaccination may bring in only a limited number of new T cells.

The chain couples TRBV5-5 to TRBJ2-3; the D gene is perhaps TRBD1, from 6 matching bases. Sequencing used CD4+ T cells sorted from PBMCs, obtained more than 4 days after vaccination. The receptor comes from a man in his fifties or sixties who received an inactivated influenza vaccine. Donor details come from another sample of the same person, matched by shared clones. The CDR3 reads CASSLPLGAGRTDTQYF. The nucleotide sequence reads TGTGCCAGCAGCCTACCCCTGGGGGCAGGGCGGACAGATACGCAGTATTTT.